One sample yielded the 4 T cell receptor beta chains listed below, sequenced in a study of tumor-infiltrating lymphocytes in localized non-small cell lung cancer. The protocol was immunoSEQ multiplex PCR, while the TCRdb copy is restricted to in-frame clones and leaves out a portion. This table has about 16,000 clones, under 85% appearing once. Sequenced input: lung tumor tissue. The origin of the receptors is a human donor with non-small cell lung cancer.

The genes are TRBV6-6 and TRBJ2-7, with 7 bases lining up with TRBD2. J was trimmed by 0 bases and V by 6 bases; bases with no gene match: 5. There are 14 residues in the CDR3. CDR1 is MNHNY and CDR2 is SVGAGI in the germline V gene (reference sequence). CDR3 sequence reads: CASRGTTDSYEQYF. The CDR3 coding sequence is TGTGCCAGCAGAGGGACTACCGACTCCTACGAGCAGTACTTC.

By share, this clone ranks as medium-sized. The chain is built from TRBV28 and TRBJ1-5; D is unclear. CDR1 is MDHEN and CDR2 is SYDVKM in the germline V gene. CDR3 length equals 18 residues. Trimming cost V 4 bases and J 0 bases, with 19 bases left between them. The CDR3 region has the DNA TGTGCCAGCAGTTCCCAGGAAGGGTCCCAGTATAGCAATCAGCCCCAGCATTTT. Amino acids: CASSSQEGSQYSNQPQHF. Full variable domain (outside the CDR3, taken from reference TRBV28 and TRBJ1-5): DVKVTQSSRYLVKRTGEKVFLECVQDMDHENMFWYRQDPGLGLRLIYFSYDVKMKEKGDIPEGYSVSREKKERFSLILESASTNQTSMYLCASSSQEGSQYSNQPQHFGDGTRLSIL.

V and J are TRBV9 and TRBJ2-1; D is unresolved. The CDR3 runs 15 residues. Germline CDR1 is SGDLS and CDR2 is YYNGEE. V was trimmed by 0 bases and J by 6 bases, leaving 13 bases between them. This CDR3 reads CASSVAGNLLNEQFF. The CDR3 DNA is TGTGCCAGCAGCGTAGCAGGTAACCTGCTCAATGAGCAGTTCTTC.

The chain combines TRBV29-1 with TRBJ1-2, with D possibly TRBD1 on 6 matching bases. Trimming stripped 2 bases from V and 12 bases from J, with 13 bases between. There are 11 residues in the CDR3. Per germline, CDR1 SQVTM and CDR2 ANQGSEA. DNA of the CDR3: TGCAGCGTTGAATCCCGGGGGGCCCACACCTTC. Its protein is CSVESRGAHTF.